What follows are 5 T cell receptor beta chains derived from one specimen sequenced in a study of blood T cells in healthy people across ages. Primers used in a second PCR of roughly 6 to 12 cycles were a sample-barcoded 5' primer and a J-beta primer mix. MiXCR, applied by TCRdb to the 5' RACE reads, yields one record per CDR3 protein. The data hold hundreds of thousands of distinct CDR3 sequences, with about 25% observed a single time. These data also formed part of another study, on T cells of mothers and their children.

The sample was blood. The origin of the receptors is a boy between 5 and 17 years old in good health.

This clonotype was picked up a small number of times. CDR3 bases: TGTGCCAGCAAATGGACAGGAACTGAAGCTTTCTTT. It yields the protein CASKWTGTEAFF. The V gene is TRBV6-1, the J gene TRBJ1-1, with 7 bases aligning to TRBD1. The length of the CDR3 is 12 residues. V gave up 7 bases and J gave up 5 bases; unmatched junction bases: 4. CDR1 is MNHNS and CDR2 is SASEGT in the germline V gene.

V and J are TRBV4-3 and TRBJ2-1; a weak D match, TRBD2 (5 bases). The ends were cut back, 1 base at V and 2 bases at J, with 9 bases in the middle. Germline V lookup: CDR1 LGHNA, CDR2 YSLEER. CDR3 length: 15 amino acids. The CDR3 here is CASSQGPSPYNEQFF. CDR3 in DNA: TGCGCCAGCAGCCAAGGCCCTAGCCCCTACAATGAGCAGTTCTTC.

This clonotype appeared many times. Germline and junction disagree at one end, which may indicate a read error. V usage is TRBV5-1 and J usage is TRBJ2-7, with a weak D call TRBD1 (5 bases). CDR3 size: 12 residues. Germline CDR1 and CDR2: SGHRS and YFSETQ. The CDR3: CASSLGAYEQYF. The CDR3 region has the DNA TGTGCCAGCAGCTTAGGGGCCTACGAGCAGTACTTC.

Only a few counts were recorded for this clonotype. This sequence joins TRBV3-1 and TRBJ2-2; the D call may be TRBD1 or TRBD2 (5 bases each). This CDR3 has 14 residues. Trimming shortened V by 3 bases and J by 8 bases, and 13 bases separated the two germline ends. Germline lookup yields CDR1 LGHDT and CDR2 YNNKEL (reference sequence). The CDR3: CASSQGQGPGELFF. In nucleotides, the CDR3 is TGTGCCAGCAGCCAGGGTCAGGGACCGGGGGAGCTGTTTTTT.

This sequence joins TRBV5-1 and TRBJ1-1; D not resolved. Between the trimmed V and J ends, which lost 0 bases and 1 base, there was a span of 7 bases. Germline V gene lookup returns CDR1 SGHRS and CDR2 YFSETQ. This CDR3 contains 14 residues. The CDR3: CASSLGVSNTEAFF. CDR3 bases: TGCGCCAGCAGCTTGGGGGTTTCGAACACTGAAGCTTTCTTT.